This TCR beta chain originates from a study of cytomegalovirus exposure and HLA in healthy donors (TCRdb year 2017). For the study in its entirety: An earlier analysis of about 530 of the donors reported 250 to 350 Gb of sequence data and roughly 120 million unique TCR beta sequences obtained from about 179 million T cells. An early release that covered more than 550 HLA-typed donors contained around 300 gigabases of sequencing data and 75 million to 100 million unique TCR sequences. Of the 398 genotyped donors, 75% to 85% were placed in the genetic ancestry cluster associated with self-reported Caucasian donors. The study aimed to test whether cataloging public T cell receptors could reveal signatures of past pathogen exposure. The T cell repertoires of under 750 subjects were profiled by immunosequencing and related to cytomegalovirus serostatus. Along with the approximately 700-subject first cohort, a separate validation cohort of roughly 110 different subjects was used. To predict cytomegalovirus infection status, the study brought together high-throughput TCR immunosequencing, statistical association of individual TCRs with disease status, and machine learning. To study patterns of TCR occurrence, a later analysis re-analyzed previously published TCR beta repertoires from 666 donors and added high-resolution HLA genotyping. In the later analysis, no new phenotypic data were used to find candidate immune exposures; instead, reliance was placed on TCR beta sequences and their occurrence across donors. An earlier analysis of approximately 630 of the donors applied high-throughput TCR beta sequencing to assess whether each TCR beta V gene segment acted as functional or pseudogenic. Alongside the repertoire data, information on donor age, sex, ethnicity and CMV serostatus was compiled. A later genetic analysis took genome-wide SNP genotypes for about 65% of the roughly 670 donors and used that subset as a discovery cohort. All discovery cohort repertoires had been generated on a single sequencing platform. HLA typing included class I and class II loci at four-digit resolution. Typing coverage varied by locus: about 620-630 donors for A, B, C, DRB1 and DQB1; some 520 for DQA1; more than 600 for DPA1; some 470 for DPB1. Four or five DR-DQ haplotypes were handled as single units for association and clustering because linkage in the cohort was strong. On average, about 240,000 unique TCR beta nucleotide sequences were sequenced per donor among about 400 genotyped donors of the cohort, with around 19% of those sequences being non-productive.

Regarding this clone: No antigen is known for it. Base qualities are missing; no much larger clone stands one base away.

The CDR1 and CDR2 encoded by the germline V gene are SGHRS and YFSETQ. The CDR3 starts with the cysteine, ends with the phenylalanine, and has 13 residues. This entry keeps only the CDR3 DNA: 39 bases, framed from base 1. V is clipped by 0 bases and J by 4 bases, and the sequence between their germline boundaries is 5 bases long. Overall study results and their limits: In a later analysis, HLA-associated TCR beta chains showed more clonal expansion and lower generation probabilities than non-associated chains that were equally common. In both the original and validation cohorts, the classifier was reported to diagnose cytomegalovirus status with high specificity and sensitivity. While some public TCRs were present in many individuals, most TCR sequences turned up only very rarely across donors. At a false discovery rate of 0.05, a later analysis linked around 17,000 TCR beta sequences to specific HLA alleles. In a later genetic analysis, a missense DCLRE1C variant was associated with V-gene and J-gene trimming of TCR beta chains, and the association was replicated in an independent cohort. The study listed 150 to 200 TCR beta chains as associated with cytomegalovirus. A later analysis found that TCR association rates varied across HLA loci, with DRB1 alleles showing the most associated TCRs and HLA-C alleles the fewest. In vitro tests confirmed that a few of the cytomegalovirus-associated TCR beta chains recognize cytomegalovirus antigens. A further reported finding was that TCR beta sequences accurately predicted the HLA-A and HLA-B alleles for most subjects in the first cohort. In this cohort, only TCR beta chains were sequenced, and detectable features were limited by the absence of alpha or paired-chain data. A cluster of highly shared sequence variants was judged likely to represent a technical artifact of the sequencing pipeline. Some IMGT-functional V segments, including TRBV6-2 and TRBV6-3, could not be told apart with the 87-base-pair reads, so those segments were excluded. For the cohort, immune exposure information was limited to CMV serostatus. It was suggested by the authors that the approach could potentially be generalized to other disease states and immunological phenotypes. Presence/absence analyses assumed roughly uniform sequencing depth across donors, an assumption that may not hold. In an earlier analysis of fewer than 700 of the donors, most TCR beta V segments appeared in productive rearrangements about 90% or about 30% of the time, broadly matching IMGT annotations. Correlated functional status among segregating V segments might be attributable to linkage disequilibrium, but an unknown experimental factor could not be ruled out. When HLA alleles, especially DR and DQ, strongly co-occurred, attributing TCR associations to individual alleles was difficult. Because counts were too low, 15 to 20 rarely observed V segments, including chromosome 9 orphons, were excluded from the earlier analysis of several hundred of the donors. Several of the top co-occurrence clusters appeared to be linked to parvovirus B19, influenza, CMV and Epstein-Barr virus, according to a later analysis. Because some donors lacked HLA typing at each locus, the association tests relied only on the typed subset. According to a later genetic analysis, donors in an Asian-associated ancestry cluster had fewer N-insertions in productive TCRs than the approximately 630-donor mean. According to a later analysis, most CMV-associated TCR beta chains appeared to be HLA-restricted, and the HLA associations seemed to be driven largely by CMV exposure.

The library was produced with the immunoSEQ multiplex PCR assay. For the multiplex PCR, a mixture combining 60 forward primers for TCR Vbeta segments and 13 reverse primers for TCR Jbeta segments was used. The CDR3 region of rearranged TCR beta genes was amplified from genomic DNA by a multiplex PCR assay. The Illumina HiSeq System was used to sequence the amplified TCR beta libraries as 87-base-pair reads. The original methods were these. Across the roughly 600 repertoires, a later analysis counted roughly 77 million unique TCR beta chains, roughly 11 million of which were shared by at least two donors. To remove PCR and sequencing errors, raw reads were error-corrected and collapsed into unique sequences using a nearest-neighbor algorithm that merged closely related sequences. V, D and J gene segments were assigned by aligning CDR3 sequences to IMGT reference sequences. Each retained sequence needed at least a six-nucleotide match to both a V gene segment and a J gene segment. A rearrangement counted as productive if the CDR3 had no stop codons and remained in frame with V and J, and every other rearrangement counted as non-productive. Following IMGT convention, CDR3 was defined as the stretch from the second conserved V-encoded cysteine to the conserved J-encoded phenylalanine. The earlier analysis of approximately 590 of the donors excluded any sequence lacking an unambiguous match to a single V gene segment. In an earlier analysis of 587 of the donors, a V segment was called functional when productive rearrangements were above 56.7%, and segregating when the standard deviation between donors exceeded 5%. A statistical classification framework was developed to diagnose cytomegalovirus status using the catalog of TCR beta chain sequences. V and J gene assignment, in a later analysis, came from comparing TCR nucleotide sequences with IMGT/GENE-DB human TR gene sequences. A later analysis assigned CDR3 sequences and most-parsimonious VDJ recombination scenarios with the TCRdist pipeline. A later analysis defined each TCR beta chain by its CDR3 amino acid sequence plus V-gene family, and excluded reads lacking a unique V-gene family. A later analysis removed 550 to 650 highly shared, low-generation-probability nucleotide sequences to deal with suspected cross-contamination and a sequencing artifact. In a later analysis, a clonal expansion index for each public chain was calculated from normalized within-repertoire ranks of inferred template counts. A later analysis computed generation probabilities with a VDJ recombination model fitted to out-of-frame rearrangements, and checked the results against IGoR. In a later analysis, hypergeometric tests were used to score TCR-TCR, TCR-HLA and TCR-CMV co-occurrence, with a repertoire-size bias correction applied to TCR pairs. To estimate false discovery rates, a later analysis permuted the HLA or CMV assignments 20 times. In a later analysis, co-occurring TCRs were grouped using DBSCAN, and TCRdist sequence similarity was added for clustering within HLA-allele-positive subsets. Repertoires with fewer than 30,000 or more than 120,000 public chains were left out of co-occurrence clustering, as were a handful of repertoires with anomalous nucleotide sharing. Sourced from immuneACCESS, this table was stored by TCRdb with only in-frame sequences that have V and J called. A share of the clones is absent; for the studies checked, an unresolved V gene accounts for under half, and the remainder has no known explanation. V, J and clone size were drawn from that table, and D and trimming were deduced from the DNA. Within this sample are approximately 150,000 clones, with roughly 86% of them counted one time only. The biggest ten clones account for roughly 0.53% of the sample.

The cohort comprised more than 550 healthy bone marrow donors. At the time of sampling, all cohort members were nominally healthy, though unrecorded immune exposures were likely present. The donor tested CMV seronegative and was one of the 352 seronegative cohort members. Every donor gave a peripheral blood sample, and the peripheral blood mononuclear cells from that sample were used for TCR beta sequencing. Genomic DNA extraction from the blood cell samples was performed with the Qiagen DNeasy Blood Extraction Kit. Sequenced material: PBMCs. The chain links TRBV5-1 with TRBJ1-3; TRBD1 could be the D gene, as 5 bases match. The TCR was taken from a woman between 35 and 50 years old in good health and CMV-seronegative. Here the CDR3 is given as CASSLEGGNTIYF. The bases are TGCGCCAGCAGCTTGGAGGGGGGAAACACCATATATTTT.